Presented here are 22 T cell receptor beta chains from one specimen sequenced in a study of OX40 agonist ivuxolimab in advanced cancers. Data came from immunoSEQ multiplex PCR; TCRdb stores just in-frame clones and leaves some out. The profile shows about 33,000 clones, approximately 84% of them singletons. The sequencing used CD4+ or CD8+ T cells sorted from blood, collected in a trial of the OX40 agonist ivuxolimab. The receptor set was obtained from an adult with an advanced solid tumor such as melanoma, head and neck, liver or kidney cancer.

V gene TRBV28 combines with J gene TRBJ2-1; no reliable D call. The CDR3 contains 15 residues. The germline CDR1 and CDR2 sequences are MDHEN and SYDVKM. Trimming cost V 4 bases and J 0 bases, with 10 bases left between them. In DNA form, the CDR3 reads TGTGCCAGCAGTTCAGATATGAGCTCCTACAATGAGCAGTTCTTC. Translating it yields CASSSDMSSYNEQFF.

The chain uses TRBV9 and TRBJ1-2; 8 nucleotides align to TRBD1. The germline CDR1 and CDR2 sequences are SGDLS and YYNGEE. J gave up 5 bases and V 5 bases, and 17 bases lay outside the gene matches. The length of the CDR3 is 17 residues. The CDR3 bases are TGTGCCAGCAGACCTAAGTCCCGTAGGACAGGGAAATATGGCTACACCTTC. Translating gives CASRPKSRRTGKYGYTF.

This chain connects TRBV5-1 to TRBJ2-5; possibly TRBD2 for D (6 bases). CDR3 length: 14 residues. The germline V and J ends were trimmed by 4 bases and 4 bases, with 14 bases remaining between them. From germline, CDR1 is SGHRS and CDR2 YFSETQ. In DNA form, the CDR3 reads TGCGCCAGCAGCCCCGGGAGTAGGGGAGAGACCCAGTACTTC. The encoded protein is CASSPGSRGETQYF.

The V call is TRBV7-8, the J call TRBJ2-7; D is undetermined. The ends were cut back, 6 bases at V and 9 bases at J, with 9 bases in the middle. Germline V gene lookup returns CDR1 SGHVS and CDR2 FQNEAQ. This CDR3 region has 10 residues. The chain's CDR3 is CASSPRPQYF. The CDR3 DNA is TGTGCCAGCAGTCCGAGGCCGCAGTACTTC.

This rearrangement joins TRBV4-1 to TRBJ2-2; 9 bases are a match to TRBD2. This CDR3 has 16 residues. The germline V gene encodes CDR1 MGHRA and CDR2 YSYEKL. The V gene end was trimmed by 3 bases and the J gene end by 5 bases; junction bases not matched to a gene: 7. The CDR3: CASSHPGLAVTGELFF. Here the CDR3 DNA reads TGCGCCAGCAGCCACCCGGGACTAGCCGTAACCGGGGAGCTGTTTTTT.

The chain combines TRBV18 with TRBJ2-1, with D possibly being TRBD1 (5 bases). The CDR3 covers 14 residues. The ends were cut back, 3 bases at V and 1 base at J, with 7 bases in the middle. Per the germline V gene, CDR1 is KGHSH and CDR2 is LQKENI. The chain's CDR3 is CASSPTVSYNEQFF. Here the CDR3 DNA reads TGTGCCAGCTCACCGACAGTGTCCTACAATGAGCAGTTCTTC.

The chain carries TRBV5-1 and TRBJ2-2; 13 bases are a match to TRBD2. Trimming at V came to 2 bases and at J to 2 bases, leaving 3 bases not matched to a gene. CDR3 size: 17 residues. CDR1 SGHRS and CDR2 YFSETQ come from the germline V gene. This chain's CDR3 is CASSFGTSGTNTGELFF. CDR3 nucleotide sequence: TGCGCCAGCAGCTTCGGGACTAGCGGGACCAACACCGGGGAGCTGTTTTTT.

The sample holds one count of this clone. Written as DNA, the CDR3 is TGCGCCAGCAGCCAAGATTGGGGGGTCCTTGAAGCTTTCTTT. It is translated as CASSQDWGVLEAFF. V and J are TRBV4-1 and TRBJ1-1; possible D gene TRBD1, 5 bases. CDR3 length: 14 residues. Germline V gene lookup returns CDR1 MGHRA and CDR2 YSYEKL. Trimming stripped 0 bases from V and 7 bases from J, with 12 bases between.

This chain joins TRBV27 and TRBJ2-7; the D call may be TRBD1 or TRBD2 (6 bases each). The CDR3 is 16 residues long. Deletions cut 6 bases from V and 11 bases from J, with 29 bases between. Looked up from germline, CDR1 is MNHEY and CDR2 is SMNVEV (reference sequence). The CDR3 loop reads CASRSLEGGYTTTEYF. In DNA form, the CDR3 reads TGTGCCAGCAGGTCTTTAGAGGGGGGCTACACGACTACGGAGTACTTC.

This chain connects TRBV28 to TRBJ1-5; D is ambiguous. Trimming took 2 bases from V and 6 from J, leaving 2 bases between them. CDR1 and CDR2 from the germline V gene are MDHEN and SYDVKM. CDR3 length: 11 residues. The CDR3 protein is CASSLGQPQHF. As DNA, the CDR3 is TGTGCCAGCAGTTTAGGTCAGCCCCAGCATTTT.

The chain employs TRBV9 and TRBJ1-1; maybe TRBD1 (6 bases). CDR1 and CDR2 (germline): SGDLS, YYNGEE. Trimming cost V 5 bases and J 1 base, with 15 bases left between them. This CDR3 is 15 amino acids long. In nucleotides, the CDR3 is TGTGCCAGCAGTGAGAGCCAGGGGACGAACACTGAAGCTTTCTTT. Its translation is CASSESQGTNTEAFF.

V usage is TRBV28 and J usage is TRBJ2-5, with no clear D. CDR1 is MDHEN, CDR2 SYDVKM, per germline. V was trimmed by 6 bases and J by 4 bases, leaving 9 bases between them. The CDR3 has 12 residues. CDR3 loop: CASSRIRETQYF. The CDR3 DNA sequence: TGTGCCAGCAGCCGGATCCGAGAGACCCAGTACTTC.

The chain joins TRBV28 to TRBJ2-5; 7 nucleotides match TRBD2. The better agreement between TRBJ2-7 and the DNA end casts doubt on the J call. Germline V gene lookup returns CDR1 MDHEN and CDR2 SYDVKM. The CDR3 is 12 residues long. CDR3 in DNA: TGTGCCAGCAGTTCGGGGGGCTACGAGCAGTACTTC. It encodes CASSSGGYEQYF.

Only a few counts were recorded for this clone. The gene calls are TRBV7-9 and TRBJ2-3; D not certain. V lost 7 bases, J lost 6 bases, and 14 bases lay in between. Per the germline V gene, CDR1 is SEHNR and CDR2 is FQNEAQ (reference sequence). The CDR3 covers 13 residues. CDR3 bases: TGTGCCAGCATCACCCCTTTGGAGGATACGCAGTATTTT. It codes for CASITPLEDTQYF.

In DNA, the CDR3 is TGTGCCAGCAGATCCCCCAAATGGACAGGGAGGAATCAGCCCCAGCATTTT. Translated: CASRSPKWTGRNQPQHF. The V gene is TRBV28, the J gene TRBJ1-5, with 8 nucleotides matching TRBD1. V was clipped by 6 bases and J by 4 bases; unmatched bases: 14. This CDR3 contains 17 residues. CDR1 and CDR2 (germline): MDHEN, SYDVKM.

This rearrangement joins TRBV9 to TRBJ2-7, with 8 bases fitting TRBD2. Unmatched junction bases numbered 6, after V lost 0 bases and J lost 4 bases. CDR1 is SGDLS, CDR2 YYNGEE, per germline. CDR3 length equals 15 residues. CDR3 nucleotides: TGTGCCAGCAGCGTAGCTACCGGGGGGGTGTACGAGCAGTACTTC. This encodes CASSVATGGVYEQYF.

V gene TRBV29-1 combines with J gene TRBJ1-3; D remains ambiguous. The V gene lost 3 bases and the J gene lost 4 bases, with 4 bases spanning the gap. Germline V gene data show CDR1 as SQVTM and CDR2 as ANQGSEA. The CDR3 has 11 amino acids. CDR3 coding DNA: TGCAGCGTTGACAGGGGAAACACCATATATTTT. Translating gives CSVDRGNTIYF.

This chain connects TRBV2 to TRBJ2-7; no reliable D call. Per germline, CDR1 SNHLY and CDR2 FYNNEI. Trimming took off 6 bases at V and 3 bases at J, with 12 bases between the two ends. The CDR3 extends over 13 amino acids. CDR3 nucleotides: TGTGCCAGCAGCAACGGACCCGGCTACGAGCAGTACTTC. Translated, it gives CASSNGPGYEQYF.

V usage is TRBV28 and J usage is TRBJ1-1; 9 bases agree with TRBD1. The CDR3 extends over 15 amino acids. Looked up from germline, CDR1 is MDHEN and CDR2 is SYDVKM. V gave up 3 bases and J gave up 8 bases; unmatched junction bases: 10. CDR3 residues: CASSFLPGTGREAFF. The DNA of the CDR3 is TGTGCCAGCAGTTTTCTACCCGGGACAGGGCGCGAAGCTTTCTTT.

This chain uses TRBV7-9 with TRBJ1-1; D gene ambiguous. The V end was cut by 5 bases, the J end by 0 bases, with 10 bases between. CDR1 is SEHNR and CDR2 is FQNEAQ in the germline V gene (reference sequence). CDR3 length equals 14 residues. DNA of the CDR3: TGTGCCAGCAGCCCCCCCCCAATGAACACTGAAGCTTTCTTT. Protein: CASSPPPMNTEAFF.

The gene calls are TRBV7-2 and TRBJ2-2; D uncertain. This CDR3 spans 14 amino acids. Trimming left V 10 bases short and J 1 base short, with 13 bases between. Germline loops: CDR1 SGHTA, CDR2 FQGNSA. The DNA for the CDR3 is TGTGCCACCCGGGCAGGACGGAACACCGGGGAGCTGTTTTTT. Protein product: CATRAGRNTGELFF.

The CDR3 loop reads CASSLARTSGTEQYF. CDR3 bases: TGTGCCAGCAGTTTGGCCAGGACTAGCGGGACCGAGCAGTACTTC. This chain uses TRBV27 with TRBJ2-7; 12 bases align to TRBD2. This CDR3 region has 15 residues. Germline CDR1 MNHEY, CDR2 SMNVEV (reference sequence). The V segment lost 3 bases and the J segment 6 bases; nucleotides outside the gene matches: 6.